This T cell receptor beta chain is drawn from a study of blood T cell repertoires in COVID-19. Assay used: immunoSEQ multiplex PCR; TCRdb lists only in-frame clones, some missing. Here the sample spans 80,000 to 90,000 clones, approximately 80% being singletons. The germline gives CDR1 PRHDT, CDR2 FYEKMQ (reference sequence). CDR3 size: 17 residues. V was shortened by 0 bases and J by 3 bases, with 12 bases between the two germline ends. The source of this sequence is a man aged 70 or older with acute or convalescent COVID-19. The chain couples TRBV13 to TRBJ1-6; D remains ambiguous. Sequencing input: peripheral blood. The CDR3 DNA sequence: TGTGCCAGCAGCTTAGGCCTAGGAGGCGGCTATAATTCACCCCTCCACTTT. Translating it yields CASSLGLGGGYNSPLHF.